This T cell receptor beta chain comes out of a study of T cell clones after liver transplantation. Study in general: Apart from three HCV-positive recipients, transplants were for non-autoimmune, non-viral reasons.

TCRdb's copy holds only in-frame clones and misses some; the assay was immunoSEQ multiplex PCR. The table includes roughly 120,000 clones, 90% detected once. Germline assignment: CDR1 SGDLS and CDR2 YYNGEE. The CDR3 consists of 15 residues. Trimming left V 5 bases short and J 1 base short, with 12 bases between. V and J are TRBV9 and TRBJ2-2; D is tentatively TRBD1 or TRBD2 (6 bases each). The clonotype was recovered from a human patient who received a liver transplant. Some T cells may trace back to the graft donor. Here the sequenced sample was CD4+ T cells from blood, taken 12 months after liver transplant. CDR3 amino acids: CASRAGGLNTGELFF. Written as DNA, the CDR3 is TGTGCCAGCAGGGCTGGGGGGCTGAACACCGGGGAGCTGTTTTTT. Looking up the rest from reference TRBV9 and TRBJ2-2 gives the full variable domain: DSGVTQTPKHLITATGQRVTLRCSPRSGDLSVYWYQQSLDQGLQFLIQYYNGEERAKGNILERFSAQQFPDLHSELNLSSLELGDSALYFCASRAGGLNTGELFFGEGSRLTVL.